The following is a TCR beta chain sequence with its context. It was during active infection that Seattle patients were enrolled and then longitudinally followed. The sample comes from a study of blood T cell repertoires in COVID-19. Turning to the study itself: Some COVID-19 samples were acute and others convalescent; all came from the United States, Italy and Spain. T cells, B-cell-depleted T cells, or PBMCs supplied cDNA or gDNA.

Data came from immunoSEQ multiplex PCR; TCRdb stores just in-frame clones and leaves some out. This sample has more than 200,000 clones, with around 86% found just once. Trimming stripped 3 bases from V and 15 bases from J, with 11 bases between. From germline, CDR1 is SNHLY and CDR2 FYNNEI. This CDR3 is 11 amino acids long. The chain links TRBV2 to TRBJ1-4; no definite D call. Specimen: peripheral blood. The TCR originated in a woman aged 55 to 70 with COVID-19, enrolled during active disease. The CDR3 DNA reads TGTGCCAGCAGTGAGACTCTTCGGGTGTTTTTT. It specifies CASSETLRVFF.